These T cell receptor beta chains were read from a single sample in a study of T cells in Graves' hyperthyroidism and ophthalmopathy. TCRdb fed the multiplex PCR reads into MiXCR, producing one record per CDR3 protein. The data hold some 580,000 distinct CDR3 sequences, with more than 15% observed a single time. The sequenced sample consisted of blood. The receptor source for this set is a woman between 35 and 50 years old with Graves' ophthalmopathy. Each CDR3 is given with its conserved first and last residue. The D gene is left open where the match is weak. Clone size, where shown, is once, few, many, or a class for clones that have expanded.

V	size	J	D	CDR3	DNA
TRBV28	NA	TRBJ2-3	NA	CASSPGGTGGDTQYF	TGTGCCAGCTCTCCAGGGGGGACGGGGGGAGATACGCAGTATTTT
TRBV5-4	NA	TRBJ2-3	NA	CASSTSAYGSTDTQYF	TGTGCCAGCAGCACGTCTGCATATGGGAGCACAGATACGCAGTATTTT
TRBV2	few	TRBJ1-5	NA	CASNIQGSAQPQHF	TGTGCCAGCAATATACAGGGAAGTGCTCAGCCCCAGCATTTT
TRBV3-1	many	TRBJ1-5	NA	CASSLKTGSGNQPQHF	TGTGCCAGCAGCCTCAAGACAGGTTCGGGCAATCAGCCCCAGCATTTT
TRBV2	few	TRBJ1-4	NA	CASTREREKLFF	TGTGCCAGCACCCGAGAGAGGGAAAAACTGTTTTTT
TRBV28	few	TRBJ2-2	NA	CASSLIKHITGELFF	TGTGCCAGCAGTTTGATAAAACATATCACCGGGGAGCTGTTTTTT
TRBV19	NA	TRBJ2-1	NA	CASSEPLTGRDEQFF	TGTGCCAGCAGTGAACCCTTAACCGGGCGGGATGAGCAGTTCTTC
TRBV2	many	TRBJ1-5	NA	CASTNPLQAQHF	TGTGCCAGCACTAACCCGCTCCAGGCCCAGCATTTT
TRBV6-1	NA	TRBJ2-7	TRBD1	CASRGTGVYYEQYF	TGTGCCAGCAGAGGTACAGGGGTTTACTACGAGCAGTACTTC
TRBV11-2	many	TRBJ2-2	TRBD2	CASSFSRGTSGNTGELFF	TGTGCCAGCAGCTTTTCCCGGGGGACTAGCGGGAACACCGGGGAGCTGTTTTTT
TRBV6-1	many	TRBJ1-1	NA	CASSERGGMNTEAFF	TGTGCCAGCAGTGAGCGGGGCGGAATGAACACTGAAGCTTTCTTT
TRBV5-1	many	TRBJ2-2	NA	CASSPLATNTGELFF	TGCGCCAGCAGCCCGCTAGCGACGAACACCGGGGAGCTGTTTTTT